The next 24 T cell receptor beta chains were all read from a single sample in a study of control samples from healthy donors and cancer patients. Assay used: immunoSEQ multiplex PCR; TCRdb lists only in-frame clones, some missing. The data contain some 150,000 clones, nearly 96% of them seen just once; the ten biggest clones take up approximately 0.93%. The sequenced material came from blood. Receptors originate from a woman aged 25-40 years in good health.

V and J are TRBV19 and TRBJ1-5; tentative D call: TRBD1 (5 bases). The CDR3 has 15 amino acids. V lost 5 bases, J lost 2 bases, and 13 bases lay in between. The germline gives CDR1 LNHDA, CDR2 SQIVND (reference sequence). This chain's CDR3 is CASSSGREGNQPQHF. In DNA, the CDR3 is TGTGCCAGTAGTTCAGGCAGGGAAGGCAATCAGCCCCAGCATTTT.

This chain links TRBV6-5 with TRBJ1-6; D gene uncertain. Per germline, CDR1 MNHEY and CDR2 SVGAGI. The CDR3 runs to 10 residues. The V gene lost 6 bases and the J gene lost 11 bases, with 5 bases spanning the gap. CDR3 sequence reads: CASSLPPLHF. The DNA for the CDR3 is TGTGCCAGCAGCCTCCCACCCCTCCACTTT.

The rearrangement joins TRBV29-1 to TRBJ2-7, with 8 bases fitting TRBD2. There are 14 residues in the CDR3. Trimming cost V 8 bases and J 0 bases; bases outside gene matches: 9. In germline, CDR1 is SQVTM, CDR2 ANQGSEA. The CDR3 coding sequence is TGCAGCATAGCGGGGCCCCCTAGCTCCTACGAGCAGTACTTC. Translating gives CSIAGPPSSYEQYF.

This clone was seen once. The chain carries TRBV5-1 and TRBJ2-6; 12 bases agree with TRBD1. Germline CDR1 is SGHRS and CDR2 is YFSETQ. J lost 4 bases, V lost 5 bases, and 7 bases had no gene match. The CDR3 runs to 17 residues. The CDR3 here is CASRVRDRGLGANVLTF. The CDR3 nucleotides read TGCGCCAGCAGGGTCCGGGACAGGGGGCTCGGGGCCAACGTCCTGACTTTC. The full variable domain, rest sourced from reference TRBV5-1 and TRBJ2-6, is KAGVTQTPRYLIKTRGQQVTLSCSPISGHRSVSWYQQTPGQGLQFLFEYFSETQRNKGNFPGRFSGRQFSNSRSEMNVSTLELGDSALYLCASRVRDRGLGANVLTFGAGSRLTVL.

The chain combines TRBV12-3 or TRBV12-4 with TRBJ1-1; D is ambiguous. Trimming cost V 4 bases and J 0 bases, with 6 bases left between them. This CDR3 spans 13 amino acids. For the CDR3, the DNA is TGTGCCAGCAGTTCGCGTATGAACACTGAAGCTTTCTTT. Protein product: CASSSRMNTEAFF.

The chain carries TRBV6-5 and TRBJ1-3, with D uncertain. Between the trimmed V and J ends, which lost 6 bases and 0 bases, there was a span of 9 bases. CDR1 is MNHEY and CDR2 is SVGAGI in the germline V gene. CDR3 length: 14 residues. CDR3 nucleotides: TGTGCCAGCAGACAATTAAGCTCTGGAAACACCATATATTTT. Protein sequence: CASRQLSSGNTIYF.

This CDR3 reads CAWSPGGGNQPQHF. The CDR3 nucleotides read TGTGCCTGGAGCCCGGGGGGGGGCAATCAGCCCCAGCATTTT. The chain uses TRBV30 and TRBJ1-5, with D perhaps TRBD1 (5 bases). The CDR3 sequence is 14 residues long. CDR1 GTSNPN and CDR2 SVGIG come from the germline V gene (reference sequence). Trimming stripped 3 bases from V and 2 bases from J, with 11 bases between.

This chain links TRBV11-3 with TRBJ1-5; 7 positions match TRBD1. The CDR3 sequence is 14 residues long. Losses at the gene ends were 3 bases for V and 6 bases for J; bases not matched to a gene: 5. Germline assignment: CDR1 SGHNT and CDR2 YENEEA. CDR3 loop: CASSFRQGCQPQHF. The CDR3 nucleotides are TGTGCCAGCAGCTTTAGACAGGGTTGTCAGCCCCAGCATTTT.

This rearrangement joins TRBV11-3 to TRBJ2-3; possibly TRBD2 for D (5 bases). Germline CDR1 SGHNT, CDR2 YENEEA. This CDR3 region has 14 residues. V gave up 1 base and J gave up 4 bases, with 9 bases separating them. CDR3 sequence reads: CASSLAGIPDTQYF. The CDR3 nucleotides are TGTGCCAGCAGCTTAGCCGGGATCCCAGATACGCAGTATTTT.

This CDR3 is CASSLAAGQGAQDTQYF. DNA for the CDR3: TGCGCCAGCAGCTTGGCAGCGGGACAGGGGGCGCAGGATACGCAGTATTTT. The rearrangement links TRBV5-1 to TRBJ2-3; 12 bases fit TRBD1. The V segment lost 0 bases and the J segment 6 bases; nucleotides outside the gene matches: 8. This CDR3 is built from 17 residues. Germline CDR1 and CDR2: SGHRS and YFSETQ.

The rearrangement uses TRBV19 and TRBJ2-7, with 7 bases identical to TRBD1. The V gene end was trimmed by 1 base and the J gene end by 2 bases; junction bases not matched to a gene: 11. CDR1 and CDR2 (germline): LNHDA, SQIVND (reference sequence). This CDR3 has 17 amino acids. The CDR3 protein is CASSIGWVGRGTYEQYF. The CDR3 nucleotides read TGTGCCAGTAGTATAGGTTGGGTAGGCAGGGGGACCTACGAGCAGTACTTC. Filled out from reference TRBV19 and TRBJ2-7, the complete variable domain reads DGGITQSPKYLFRKEGQNVTLSCEQNLNHDAMYWYRQDPGQGLRLIYYSQIVNDFQKGDIAEGYSVSREKKESFPLTVTSAQKNPTAFYLCASSIGWVGRGTYEQYFGPGTRLTVT.

This chain links TRBV11-1 with TRBJ2-7, with D possibly matching TRBD2 (6 bases). Germline-derived CDR1 and CDR2 are SGHAT and FQDESV (reference sequence). CDR3 length: 15 residues. The V and J ends lost 9 bases and 3 bases respectively, with 21 bases between them. DNA of the CDR3: TGTGCCAGTTTGGGGGAGCCGGGAGCCCTCTACGAGCAGTACTTC. Residues: CASLGEPGALYEQYF.

The chain's CDR3 is CAWSVDEGDTQYF. DNA of the CDR3: TGTGCCTGGAGTGTTGATGAGGGGGATACGCAGTATTTT. V gene TRBV30 combines with J gene TRBJ2-3; D is perhaps TRBD1 or TRBD2 (5 bases each). Germline values: CDR1 GTSNPN, CDR2 SVGIG (reference sequence). The CDR3 is made up of 13 amino acids. With 0 bases removed from V and 6 bases from J, the gap between germline ends came to 10 bases.

This clone was detected once. V is TRBV7-9 and J is TRBJ1-1; D is unresolved. The CDR3 extends over 14 amino acids. From germline, CDR1 is SEHNR and CDR2 FQNEAQ (reference sequence). V lost 5 bases, J lost 6 bases, and 16 bases lay in between. CDR3 in DNA: TGTGCCAGCAGCCCGCCCGGGAGAAGGGCTGAAGCTTTCTTT. Protein: CASSPPGRRAEAFF.

The J gene is TRBJ2-1, the V gene TRBV5-6, with TRBD2 matching 11 bases. J was trimmed by 7 bases and V by 0 bases; bases with no gene match: 9. CDR3 size: 17 residues. The V gene's germline CDR1 is SGHDT and CDR2 YYEEEE. In nucleotides, the CDR3 is TGTGCCAGCAGCTTGGCTGGGGGGGCTAGCGGGAGGAATGAGCAGTTCTTC. This sequence encodes CASSLAGGASGRNEQFF.

This rearrangement joins TRBV27 to TRBJ1-5, with TRBD1 identical over 8 bases. The germline CDR1 and CDR2 sequences are MNHEY and SMNVEV (reference sequence). Unmatched junction bases numbered 6, after V lost 3 bases and J lost 5 bases. This CDR3 has 15 residues. The CDR3 is CASSFGTGGDQPQHF. In DNA form, the CDR3 reads TGTGCCAGCAGTTTCGGTACAGGGGGGGATCAGCCCCAGCATTTT.

This chain connects TRBV30 to TRBJ2-2; TRBD1 matches 9 bases. The CDR3 covers 16 residues. V shed 0 bases, J shed 7 bases, and the junction held 9 bases outside the gene matches. Germline V lookup: CDR1 GTSNPN, CDR2 SVGIG (reference sequence). CDR3 DNA: TGTGCCTGGAGTGTACGACCGACAGGGGGAGGCGGGGAGCTGTTTTTT. This gives the protein CAWSVRPTGGGGELFF.

This clone has a single count. The chain couples TRBV4-1 to TRBJ2-1, with 9 bases fitting TRBD2. The V and J ends lost 4 bases and 9 bases, in that order; junction bases with no gene match: 13. The CDR3 has 16 amino acids. Germline V gene sequence: CDR1 MGHRA, CDR2 YSYEKL. The CDR3 sequence: CASSRLSVAGESEQFF. The CDR3 nucleotides are TGCGCCAGCAGCCGGCTGTCGGTAGCGGGAGAAAGTGAGCAGTTCTTC.

The V call is TRBV5-6, the J call TRBJ1-1; D is possibly TRBD1 (5 bases). Per germline, CDR1 SGHDT and CDR2 YYEEEE. Trimming stripped 4 bases from V and 0 bases from J, with 13 bases between. The CDR3 is 15 amino acids. CDR3 in amino acids: CASSPIAGMNTEAFF. In DNA, the CDR3 is TGTGCCAGCAGCCCGATTGCAGGGATGAACACTGAAGCTTTCTTT.

This chain connects TRBV11-2 to TRBJ2-2; 11 bases fit TRBD1. The CDR3 runs 16 residues. V lost 4 bases, J lost 5 bases, and 6 bases stayed unmatched. Germline V gene lookup returns CDR1 SGHAT and CDR2 FQNNGV. The CDR3 loop reads CASSSPGQGATGELFF. The CDR3 coding sequence is TGTGCCAGCAGCTCACCCGGACAGGGGGCAACCGGGGAGCTGTTTTTT.

This clone came up a few times. The V and J genes are TRBV10-3 and TRBJ1-1; D call uncertain. The V gene lost 3 bases and the J gene lost 5 bases, with 13 bases spanning the gap. The CDR3 totals 14 residues. Germline V gene lookup returns CDR1 ENHRY and CDR2 SYGVKD. Here the CDR3 reads CAISEEGFITEAFF. The CDR3 region has the DNA TGTGCCATCAGTGAAGAAGGGTTTATAACTGAAGCTTTCTTT.

The rearrangement joins TRBV11-1 to TRBJ2-1; no clear D gene. Between the trimmed V and J ends, which lost 3 bases and 10 bases, there was a span of 13 bases. The CDR3 spans 13 residues. Germline CDR1 reads SGHAT; CDR2 reads FQDESV (reference sequence). The CDR3 loop is CASSFGLLGEQFF. In DNA, the CDR3 is TGTGCCAGCAGCTTCGGGCTCCTCGGGGAGCAGTTCTTC.

To note about this clone: The junction departs from germline at one end; a sequencing error may be responsible. The V call is TRBV18, the J call TRBJ2-6, with 8 bases that match TRBD1. The CDR3 is 18 amino acids. Germline values: CDR1 KGHSH, CDR2 LQKENI. As DNA, the CDR3 is TGTGCCAGCTCGCCACGGGGTGGGACAGGAGCTGGGGCCAACGTCCTGACTTTC. Translation gives CASSPRGGTGAGANVLTF. Using reference TRBV18 and TRBJ2-6 for the parts outside the CDR3, the full variable domain is NAGVMQNPRHLVRRRGQEARLRCSPMKGHSHVYWYRQLPEEGLKFMVYLQKENIIDESGMPKERFSAEFPKEGPSILRIQQVVRGDSAAYFCASSPRGGTGAGANVLTFGAGSRLTVL.

The rearrangement uses TRBV27 and TRBJ2-7; D is undetermined. Germline V lookup: CDR1 MNHEY, CDR2 SMNVEV (reference sequence). The V and J ends lost 6 bases and 6 bases respectively, with 15 bases between them. The CDR3 contains 13 residues. The CDR3 bases are TGTGCCAGCAGCCCTTTGGATGGCTCCGAGCAGTACTTC. Encoded protein: CASSPLDGSEQYF.